This T cell receptor beta chain was observed in a study of shared clonotypes between healthy human individuals. This CDR3 is built from 13 residues. CDR1 is GTSNPN and CDR2 is SVGIG in the germline V gene (reference sequence). Trimming pared 0 bases from V and 5 bases from J, leaving 9 bases between. The assay was immunoSEQ multiplex PCR, and TCRdb's table has in-frame clones only and misses some. The sample yields a few million clones, more than 80% seen once. Material for sequencing was naive CD4+ T cells sorted from blood. Subset meaning: CD45RA+ positively selected. The sequence derives from a man aged 18 to 35 in good health. The chain links TRBV30 to TRBJ2-3, with a weak D call TRBD2 (6 bases). The CDR3 loop reads CAWSVQGGDTQYF. CDR3 bases: TGTGCCTGGAGTGTCCAGGGAGGAGATACGCAGTATTTT.